This T cell receptor beta chain was recovered during a study of PD-L1 blockade in urothelial cancer. Study-wide background: Blood yielded a median of approximately 130,000 T cells per sample.

The study's findings and limits: Pretreatment TCR clonality in blood, when below the median, was predictive of better survival. Tumor-associated clones in blood expanded more at 3 weeks in durable-benefit patients.

Time point in this sample: pretreatment peripheral blood. Germline lookup yields CDR1 MNHEY and CDR2 SVGAGI. Trimming took 4 bases from V and 7 from J; bases not matched to a gene: 5. There are 13 residues in the CDR3. A word on this clone: Its antigen is unidentified.

TCR analog templates of synthetic origin were spiked into each PCR. Measured with immunoSEQ multiplex PCR; TCRdb has only the in-frame clones, and not every one. The data hold tens of thousands of clones, with around 87% observed a single time. The receptor was isolated from a man between 60 and 75 years old with urothelial cancer. The chain employs TRBV6-5 and TRBJ1-2; 8 bases map to TRBD1. The specimen comprised PBMCs, sampled around atezolizumab (anti-PD-L1) treatment. CDR3 residues: CASSSQGARGYTF. The CDR3 DNA follows: TGTGCCAGCAGTTCCCAGGGGGCTCGTGGCTACACCTTC.